Following are 11 T cell receptor beta chains from one sample sequenced in a study of CD8+CD57+ T cells in acquired aplastic anemia. It was genomic DNA that served as the template for profiling TCR beta VDJ and CDR3. TCRdb fed the reads into MiXCR, producing one record per CDR3 protein. The table has 98,000 or so distinct CDR3 sequences, roughly 51% seen once. The sequenced sample was sorted CD4+, CD8+, or CD8+CD57+ T cells (not recorded which) from PBMCs. All receptors derive from a human donor in good health, serving as a control.

This clonotype was seen a handful of times. V is TRBV6-1 and J is TRBJ2-6; no definite D call. The CDR3 extends over 17 amino acids. The germline V gene encodes CDR1 MNHNS and CDR2 SASEGT. Trimming pared 5 bases from V and 0 bases from J, leaving 14 bases between. CDR3 residues: CASSPRVHPSGANVLTF. DNA of the CDR3: TGTGCCAGCAGTCCCCGGGTGCACCCCTCTGGGGCCAACGTCCTGACTTTC.

V gene TRBV25-1 combines with J gene TRBJ1-2; 8 bases align to TRBD1. CDR1 MGHDK and CDR2 SYGVNS come from the germline V gene. CDR3 length equals 13 residues. V gave up 7 bases and J gave up 8 bases; unmatched junction bases: 9. CDR3 sequence reads: CASMLTGVEGYTF. For the CDR3, the DNA is TGTGCCAGCATGCTGACAGGGGTGGAAGGCTACACCTTC.

For this clonotype: With a much larger clone just one base away, this may be a read error. The CDR3 does not close with the conserved phenylalanine or tryptophan, likely indicating a read error. The gene calls are TRBV7-6 and TRBJ2-1, with 7 bases identical to TRBD1. The CDR3 sequence is 18 residues long. CDR1 is SGHVS, CDR2 FNYEAQ, per germline. Trimming at V came to 4 bases and at J to 2 bases, leaving 14 bases not matched to a gene. CDR3 in amino acids: CASSSDLLFGQAYNEQFL. The CDR3 bases are TGTGCCAGCAGCTCCGACCTTCTCTTTGGACAGGCCTACAATGAGCAGTTCCTC.

The CDR3, as DNA: TGTGCCTGGAGTACGACAGGGGCCAGCTACGAGCAGTACTTC. As protein: CAWSTTGASYEQYF. The genes are TRBV19 and TRBJ2-7, with 8 positions matching TRBD1. The CDR3 extends over 14 amino acids. V was clipped by 11 bases and J by 3 bases; unmatched bases: 12. Germline V gene sequence: CDR1 LNHDA, CDR2 SQIVND (reference sequence).

The gene calls are TRBV20-1 and TRBJ2-7; 11 bases align to TRBD1. The germline CDR1 and CDR2 sequences are DFQATT and SNEGSKA (reference sequence). The J segment lost 4 bases and the V segment lost 6 bases, leaving 2 bases of the junction unmatched. The CDR3 consists of 12 residues. CDR3 DNA sequence: TGCAGTGCCTGGGACAGGGGGTACGAGCAGTACTTC. It codes for CSAWDRGYEQYF.

As regards this clonotype: One junction end disagrees with the germline gene, perhaps due to a read error. The chain couples TRBV7-9 to TRBJ2-7, with D perhaps matching TRBD1 (6 bases). CDR1 SEHNR and CDR2 FQNEAQ come from the germline V gene (reference sequence). There are 13 residues in the CDR3. The CDR3 reads CASSLGQSYEQCF. The CDR3 DNA reads as TGTGCCAGCAGCCTCGGACAGTCCTACGAGCAGTGCTTC.

V usage is TRBV2 and J usage is TRBJ2-1, with D unclear. The CDR3 sequence is 12 residues long. From germline, CDR1 is SNHLY and CDR2 FYNNEI. Trimming left V 7 bases short and J 7 bases short, with 11 bases between. The CDR3, as DNA: TGTGCCAGCACCGTCTCGGGTAATGAGCAGTTCTTC. Its protein product is CASTVSGNEQFF.

This clonotype came up a few times. The rearrangement uses TRBV7-6 and TRBJ2-7; D uncertain. The CDR3 is 13 residues long. Germline assignment: CDR1 SGHVS and CDR2 FNYEAQ. The V end lost 2 bases, the J end lost 7 bases, and 12 bases lay between the germline ends. The CDR3 DNA reads TGTGCCAGCAGCTTAACGGACGGGTGGGAGCAGTACTTC. Protein: CASSLTDGWEQYF. The full variable domain, rest sourced from reference TRBV7-6 and TRBJ2-7, is GAGVSQSPRYKVTKRGQDVALRCDPISGHVSLYWYRQALGQGPEFLTYFNYEAQQDKSGLPNDRFSAERPEGSISTLTIQRTEQRDSAMYRCASSLTDGWEQYFGPGTRLTVT.

This chain joins TRBV7-2 and TRBJ2-1, with 11 bases fitting TRBD1. CDR1 is SGHTA, CDR2 FQGNSA, per germline. Losses at the gene ends were 2 bases for V and 7 bases for J; bases not matched to a gene: 7. The CDR3 loop spans 16 amino acids. The CDR3 sequence: CASSLSTGTGGNEQFF. The DNA for the CDR3 is TGTGCCAGCAGCTTAAGCACTGGGACAGGGGGAAATGAGCAGTTCTTC.

The chain joins TRBV10-2 to TRBJ2-7; 8 bases are a match to TRBD1. V shed 8 bases, J shed 0 bases, and the junction held 6 bases outside the gene matches. The CDR3 runs 14 residues. Per germline, CDR1 WSHSY and CDR2 SAAADI. This CDR3 is CASGNRGSSYEQYV. The CDR3 bases are TGCGCCAGCGGCAACAGGGGGAGCTCCTACGAGCAGTACGTC.

The V call is TRBV20-1, the J call TRBJ2-7; 7 nucleotides agree with TRBD2. With 5 bases clipped from V and 1 base from J, the junction kept 8 bases outside the gene matches. Germline V CDR1 and CDR2: DFQATT, SNEGSKA (reference sequence). This CDR3 is 14 amino acids long. The CDR3: CSAGGGGGSYEQYF. DNA of the CDR3: TGCAGTGCTGGCGGTGGGGGGGGGTCCTACGAGCAGTACTTC.